This T cell receptor beta chain appears in the sequencing data of a study of T-cell memory formation after mild COVID-19 (dated by TCRdb to about 2021). Turning to the overall study: TCR sequence clusters from the two donors were found to be largely donor specific. T-cell clones expanding and contracting after mild COVID-19 in a couple of donors were tracked by longitudinal TCRalpha and TCRbeta repertoire sequencing. Two young, previously healthy adult volunteers made up the cohort, one male and one female.

General conclusions and limits of the study: Contracting CD4+ clones appeared mostly in the CM and EM memory subsets, whereas CD8+ clones were enriched in EMRA. Some responding clones were found in pre-infection memory, which suggests that pre-existing cross-reactive memory T cells took part in the SARS-CoV-2 response. Balanced CD4/CD8 phenotypes were observed for clones contracting from day 15 to 85, whereas a bias towards CD4+ was observed for a second wave of clones expanding from day 15 to 37. SARS-CoV-2 specificity was not confirmed for the second-wave clones peaking on day 37. Only two mild cases were covered in the study, and larger cohorts including severe cases with pre-infection samples were considered necessary.

Instrument used: Illumina NovaSeq 6000. TCRalpha and TCRbeta cDNA libraries were built by 5'RACE with constant-segment primers, adding sample barcodes and unique molecular identifiers. Trizol reagent was used to extract RNA from every sample. The libraries were amplified in two PCR steps, and the second step added a second sample barcode and Illumina TruSeq adapters. Sequencing of libraries was performed on an Illumina NovaSeq with 2 x 150 bp paired-end reads. The paper's data handling went like this. The reads were demultiplexed and collapsed into UMI-guided consensus sequences using migec v1.2.7. Using mixcr v2.1.11, UMI consensuses were aligned to TRA and TRB V and J templates and then assembled into clonotypes. Clonotypes were classified as expanded or contracted when called significant by both edgeR and NoisET, with noise models trained on biological replicates. For edgeR calls, the thresholds were a false discovery rate-adjusted p below 0.01 and a log2 fold-change of 1. As an exploratory analysis of dynamics, PCA with hierarchical clustering was applied to max-normalized trajectories of the 1000 most abundant clonotypes. The CD4 or CD8 phenotype of responding clones was assigned using the separately sequenced CD4+ and CD8+ repertoires. In TCRdb, the public reads were trimmed at Q25 with fastp and aligned with MiXCR, with productive beta chains retained. One record per CDR3 amino acid sequence lists the most common genes and DNA. TCRdb's processing, not the study's, gives the V and J calls here. This sample holds fewer than 400,000 distinct CDR3 sequences; about 15% were observed only once. The biggest ten clones account for roughly 21% of the sample.

Ficoll-Paque density gradient centrifugation was used to isolate PBMCs. From the cysteine through the phenylalanine, the CDR3 covers 15 amino acids. The kept DNA is CDR3 alone, 45 bases in frame from the first base. For this chain, trimming is 3 bases at the V end and 4 bases at the J end, and the number of junction bases without a gene match is 5. CDR1 and CDR2 are read off the germline V gene as SGHVS and FNYEAQ. With regard to this clonotype: The antigen it recognizes is unknown. Qualities for individual bases were not recorded, and no much larger clone is one base off.

The origin of this receptor is a man younger than 35 who had mild COVID-19 (a few samples of this study predate the infection). The sample titles of this study are shuffled in the database, so cell type and time point are left out; the donor was told from shared clones. The chain couples TRBV7-6 to TRBJ1-5; TRBD1 fits 8 bases in the junction. Input material: PBMCs or a T cell subset sorted from them (not recorded which). The CDR3 reads CASSFTGGRNQPQHF. The nucleotides are TGTGCCAGCAGCTTTACAGGGGGACGGAATCAGCCCCAGCATTTT.